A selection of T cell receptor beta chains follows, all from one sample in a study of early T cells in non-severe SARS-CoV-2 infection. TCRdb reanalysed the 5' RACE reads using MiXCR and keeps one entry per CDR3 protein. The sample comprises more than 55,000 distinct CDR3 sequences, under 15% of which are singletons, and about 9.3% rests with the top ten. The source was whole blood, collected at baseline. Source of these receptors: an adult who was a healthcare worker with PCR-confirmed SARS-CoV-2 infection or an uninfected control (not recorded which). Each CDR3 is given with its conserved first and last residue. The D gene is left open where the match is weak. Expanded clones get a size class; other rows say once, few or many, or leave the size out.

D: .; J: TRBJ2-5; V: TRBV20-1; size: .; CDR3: CSARGGSAPTRETQYF; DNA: TGCAGTGCTCGTGGGGGTAGCGCGCCCACCCGAGAGACCCAGTACTTC
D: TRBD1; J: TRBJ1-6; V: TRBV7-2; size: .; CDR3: CASSLGDRGYNSPLHF; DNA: TGTGCCAGCAGCTTAGGGGACAGGGGCTATAATTCACCCCTCCACTTT
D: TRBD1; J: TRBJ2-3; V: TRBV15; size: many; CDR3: CATSTRQGPDTQYF; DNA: TGTGCCACCAGCACCAGACAGGGTCCAGATACGCAGTATTTT
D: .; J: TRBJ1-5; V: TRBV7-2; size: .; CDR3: CASSSQGNQPQHF; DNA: TGTGCCAGCAGCTCCCAGGGGAATCAGCCCCAGCATTTT
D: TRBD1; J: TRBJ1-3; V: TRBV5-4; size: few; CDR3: CASSTDRGGRLNTIYF; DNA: TGTGCCAGCAGCACGGACAGGGGAGGGAGGTTGAACACCATATATTTT
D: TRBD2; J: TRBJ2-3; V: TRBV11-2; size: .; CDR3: CASSLGTKAGTQYF; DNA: TGTGCCAGCAGCCTGGGGACTAAGGCCGGTACGCAGTATTTT
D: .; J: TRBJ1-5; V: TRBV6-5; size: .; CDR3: CASSRNGVSSNQPQHF; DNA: TGTGCCAGCAGCCGGAACGGGGTGTCTAGCAATCAGCCCCAGCATTTT
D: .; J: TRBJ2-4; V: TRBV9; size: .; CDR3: CASSVWGKDIQYF; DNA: TGTGCCAGCAGCGTATGGGGAAAAGACATTCAGTACTTC
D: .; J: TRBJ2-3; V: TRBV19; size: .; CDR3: CASSIAGPPDTQYF; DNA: TGTGCCAGTAGTATCGCTGGACCACCGGATACGCAGTATTTT
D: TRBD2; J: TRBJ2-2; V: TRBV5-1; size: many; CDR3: CASSLAPMGAGGYTGELFF; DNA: TGCGCCAGCAGCTTGGCCCCCATGGGAGCGGGGGGCTACACCGGGGAGCTGTTTTTT
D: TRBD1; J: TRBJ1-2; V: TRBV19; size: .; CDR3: CASSKQGAGGYTF; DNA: TGTGCCAGTAGCAAACAGGGGGCAGGAGGCTACACCTTC
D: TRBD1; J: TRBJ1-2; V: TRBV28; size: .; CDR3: CASSFRGRAGYTF; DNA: TGTGCCAGCAGTTTCAGGGGGCGGGCTGGCTACACCTTC
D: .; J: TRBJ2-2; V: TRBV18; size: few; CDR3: CASSPGQTTGELFF; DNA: TGTGCCAGCTCACCAGGACAAACCACCGGGGAGCTGTTTTTT
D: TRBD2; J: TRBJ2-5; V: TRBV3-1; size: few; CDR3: CASSLDLAVNQETQYF; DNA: TGTGCCAGCAGCCTGGACCTAGCGGTTAACCAAGAGACCCAGTACTTC
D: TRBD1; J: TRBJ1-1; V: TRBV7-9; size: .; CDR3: CASSPRGTGRNTEAFF; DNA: TGTGCCAGCAGCCCCCGGGGGACAGGGAGGAACACTGAAGCTTTCTTT
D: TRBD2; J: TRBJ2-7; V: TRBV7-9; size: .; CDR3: CASSPGGSYEQYF; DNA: TGTGCCAGCAGTCCCGGGGGGAGCTACGAGCAGTACTTC
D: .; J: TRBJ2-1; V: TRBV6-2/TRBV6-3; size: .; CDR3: CASSPLGNEQFF; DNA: TGTGCCAGCAGCCCGCTAGGCAATGAGCAGTTCTTC
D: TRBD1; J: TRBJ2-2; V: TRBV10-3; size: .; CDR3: CAISSGTVNTGELFF; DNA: TGTGCCATCAGCTCCGGGACAGTGAACACCGGGGAGCTGTTTTTT
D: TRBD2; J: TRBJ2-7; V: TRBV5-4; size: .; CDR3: CASSRAGGHSYEQYF; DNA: TGTGCCAGCAGCCGCGCGGGGGGGCACTCCTACGAGCAGTACTTC
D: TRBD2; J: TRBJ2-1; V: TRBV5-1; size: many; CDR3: CASSAGAIEDNEQFF; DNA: TGCGCCAGCAGCGCGGGAGCGATCGAGGATAATGAGCAGTTCTTC
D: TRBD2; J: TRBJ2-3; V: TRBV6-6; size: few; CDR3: CASSYQVASGVSDTQYF; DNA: TGTGCCAGCAGTTACCAGGTTGCTAGCGGGGTCTCAGATACGCAGTATTTT
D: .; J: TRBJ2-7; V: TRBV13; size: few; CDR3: CASSFRSEGYEQYF; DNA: TGTGCCAGCAGCTTCCGGTCAGAAGGCTACGAGCAGTACTTC
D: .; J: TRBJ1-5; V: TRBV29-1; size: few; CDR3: CSVQDSNQPQHF; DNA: TGCAGCGTTCAGGATAGCAATCAGCCCCAGCATTTT
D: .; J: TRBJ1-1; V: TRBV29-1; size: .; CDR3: CSVGRGEGTEAFF; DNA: TGCAGCGTTGGCCGGGGGGAAGGCACTGAAGCTTTCTTT
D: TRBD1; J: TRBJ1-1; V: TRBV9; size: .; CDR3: CASSLTPTGTEAFF; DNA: TGTGCCAGCAGCTTGACTCCGACAGGGACTGAAGCTTTCTTT
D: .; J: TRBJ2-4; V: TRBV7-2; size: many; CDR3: CASSLEFPGHMYF; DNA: TGTGCCAGCAGCTTAGAATTTCCGGGTCACATGTACTTC
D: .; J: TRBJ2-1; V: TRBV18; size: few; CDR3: CASSPKKFEQFF; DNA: TGTGCCAGCTCACCAAAGAAATTCGAGCAGTTCTTC
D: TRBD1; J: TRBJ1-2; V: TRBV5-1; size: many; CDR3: CASSAGQAFYGYTF; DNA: TGCGCCAGCAGCGCGGGACAGGCCTTCTATGGCTACACCTTC